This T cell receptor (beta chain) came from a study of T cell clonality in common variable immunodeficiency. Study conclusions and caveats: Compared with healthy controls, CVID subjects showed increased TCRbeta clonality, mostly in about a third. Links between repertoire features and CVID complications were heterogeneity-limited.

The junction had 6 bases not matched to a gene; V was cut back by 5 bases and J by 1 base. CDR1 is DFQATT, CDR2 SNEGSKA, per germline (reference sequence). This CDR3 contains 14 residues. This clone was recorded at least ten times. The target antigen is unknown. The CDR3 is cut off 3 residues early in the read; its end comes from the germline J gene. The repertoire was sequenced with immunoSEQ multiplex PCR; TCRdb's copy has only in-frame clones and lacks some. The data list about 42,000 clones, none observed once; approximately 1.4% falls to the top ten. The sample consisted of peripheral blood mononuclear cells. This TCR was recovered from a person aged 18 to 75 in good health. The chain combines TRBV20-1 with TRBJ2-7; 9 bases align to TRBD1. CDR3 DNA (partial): TGCAGTGCTCCCTCGGGACAGGGTTCCTACGAG. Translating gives CSAPSGQGSYE. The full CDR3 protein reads CSAPSGQGSYEQYF.